A selection of T cell receptor beta chains follows, all from one sample in a study of Tregs in tolerant kidney transplant recipients. Method: immunoSEQ multiplex PCR; TCRdb's copy keeps in-frame clones and lacks some. The data show about 22,000 clones, with more than 65% seen just once and under 30% held by the top ten. Here the sequenced sample was CD8+ T cells from blood (PBMCs), taken 6 months after the transplant. The receptors were sampled from a human patient who received a combined kidney and bone marrow transplant. The T cells may partly be graft donor cells. CDR3s leave out the opening cysteine and the closing phenylalanine or tryptophan. A D gene is named only where the DNA matches it firmly. Expanded clones get a size class; other rows say once, few or many, or leave the size out.

>TRBJ2-5|NA|TRBV7-9|TRBD1
ASSRTGAETQY
>TRBJ2-2|few|TRBV9|TRBD2
ASSVEEGLAGGPAGELF
>TRBJ1-1|NA|TRBV19|NA
ATSLWGRSTEAF
>TRBJ2-2|NA|TRBV6-1|NA
ASTTGANTGELF
>TRBJ2-1|NA|TRBV7-7|TRBD2
ASSLGLADDNEQF
>TRBJ2-7|NA|TRBV18|TRBD1
ASSPRQGPYEQY
>TRBJ1-5|NA|TRBV27|NA
ASSLSAGQSNQPQH
>TRBJ2-6|NA|TRBV28|TRBD1
ASSFGSRGSGANVLT
>TRBJ1-3|NA|TRBV4-3|NA
ASSQDVGGSGNTIY
>TRBJ1-2|NA|TRBV19|NA
ASSIALGGNYGYT
>TRBJ2-7|once|TRBV4-3|TRBD1
ASSQAQGAPEQY
>TRBJ2-6|NA|TRBV5-6|NA
ASSLSTGRGANVLT
>TRBJ2-3|few|TRBV6-4|NA
ASSHRGDSHTDTQY
>TRBJ2-2|NA|TRBV5-6|TRBD1
ASSLGQGAGGELF